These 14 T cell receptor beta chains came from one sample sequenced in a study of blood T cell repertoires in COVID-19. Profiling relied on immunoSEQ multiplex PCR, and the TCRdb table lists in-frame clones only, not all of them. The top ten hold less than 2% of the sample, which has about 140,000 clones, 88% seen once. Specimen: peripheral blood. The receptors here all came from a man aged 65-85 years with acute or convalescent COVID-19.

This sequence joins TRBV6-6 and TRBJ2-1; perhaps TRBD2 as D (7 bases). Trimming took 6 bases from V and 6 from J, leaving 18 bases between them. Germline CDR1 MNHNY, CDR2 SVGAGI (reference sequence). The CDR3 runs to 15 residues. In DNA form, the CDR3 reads TGTGCCAGCAGCTCCCGGGGGGCGATGAGCAATGAGCAGTTCTTC. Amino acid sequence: CASSSRGAMSNEQFF.

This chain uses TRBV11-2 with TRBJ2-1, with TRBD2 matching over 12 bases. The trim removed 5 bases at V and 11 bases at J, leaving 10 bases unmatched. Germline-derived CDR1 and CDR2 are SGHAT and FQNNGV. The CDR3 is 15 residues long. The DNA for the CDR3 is TGTGCCAGCAGCCAAGGGGCGACTAGCGGGGGCCAGCAGTTCTTC. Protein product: CASSQGATSGGQQFF.

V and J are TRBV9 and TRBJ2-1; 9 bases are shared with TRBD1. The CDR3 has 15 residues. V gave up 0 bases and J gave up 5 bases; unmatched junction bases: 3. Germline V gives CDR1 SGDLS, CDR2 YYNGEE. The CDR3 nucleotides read TGTGCCAGCAGCGTAGGTTGGGACAGGGACAATGAGCAGTTCTTC. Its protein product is CASSVGWDRDNEQFF.

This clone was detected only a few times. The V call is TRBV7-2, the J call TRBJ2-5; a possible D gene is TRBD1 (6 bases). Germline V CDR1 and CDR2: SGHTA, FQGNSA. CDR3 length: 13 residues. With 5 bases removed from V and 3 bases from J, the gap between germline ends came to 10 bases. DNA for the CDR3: TGTGCCAGCAGCCTGCAGGGGAAAGAGACCCAGTACTTC. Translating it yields CASSLQGKETQYF.

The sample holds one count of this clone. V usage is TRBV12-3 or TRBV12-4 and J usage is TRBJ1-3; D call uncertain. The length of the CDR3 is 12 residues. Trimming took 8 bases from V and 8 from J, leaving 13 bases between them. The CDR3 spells CASSGYGDTIYF. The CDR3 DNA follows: TGTGCCAGCTCGGGTTACGGGGACACCATATATTTT.

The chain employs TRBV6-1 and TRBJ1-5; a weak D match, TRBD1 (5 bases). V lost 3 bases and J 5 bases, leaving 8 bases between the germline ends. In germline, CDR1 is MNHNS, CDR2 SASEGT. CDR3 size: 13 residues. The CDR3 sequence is CASSDIRDQPQHF. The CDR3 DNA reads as TGTGCCAGCAGTGACATCAGGGATCAGCCCCAGCATTTT.

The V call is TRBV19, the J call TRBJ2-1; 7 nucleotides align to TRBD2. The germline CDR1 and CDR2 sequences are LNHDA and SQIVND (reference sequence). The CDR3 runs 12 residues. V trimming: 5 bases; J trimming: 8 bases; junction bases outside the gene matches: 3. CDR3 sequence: CASSSGRDEQFF. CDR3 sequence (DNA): TGTGCCAGTAGTTCGGGGAGGGATGAGCAGTTCTTC.

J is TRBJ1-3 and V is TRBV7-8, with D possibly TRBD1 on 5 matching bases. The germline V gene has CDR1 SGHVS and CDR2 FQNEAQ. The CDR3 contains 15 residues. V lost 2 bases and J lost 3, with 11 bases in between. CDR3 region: CASSLRQGGGNTIYF. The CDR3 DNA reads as TGTGCCAGCAGCTTAAGGCAGGGTGGTGGAAACACCATATATTTT. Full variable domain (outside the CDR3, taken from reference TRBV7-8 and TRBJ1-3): GAGVSQSPRYKVAKRGQDVALRCDPISGHVSLFWYQQALGQGPEFLTYFQNEAQLDKSGLPSDRFFAERPEGSVSTLKIQRTQQEDSAVYLCASSLRQGGGNTIYFGEGSWLTVV.

CDR3 in amino acids: CASSLGDRPNEKLFF. Written as DNA, the CDR3 is TGCGCCAGCAGCTTGGGGGACAGGCCTAATGAAAAACTGTTTTTT. V is TRBV5-1 and J is TRBJ1-4, with 8 bases fitting TRBD1. CDR1 and CDR2 from the germline V gene are SGHRS and YFSETQ. V was clipped by 0 bases and J by 3 bases; unmatched bases: 1. The CDR3 runs to 15 residues.

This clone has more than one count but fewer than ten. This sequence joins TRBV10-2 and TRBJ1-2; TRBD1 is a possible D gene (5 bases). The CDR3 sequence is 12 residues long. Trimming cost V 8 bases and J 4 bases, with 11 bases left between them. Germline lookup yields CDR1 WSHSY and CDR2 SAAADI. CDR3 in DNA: TGCGCCAGCGGTCCCCAGGGCTATGGCTACACCTTC. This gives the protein CASGPQGYGYTF.

The CDR3 reads CASSLDLQGGRTEAFF. The CDR3, as DNA: TGTGCCAGCAGCTTAGACCTACAGGGAGGGCGCACTGAAGCTTTCTTT. The V call is TRBV11-2, the J call TRBJ1-1; possibly TRBD1 for D (6 bases). The V gene lost 0 bases and the J gene lost 4 bases, with 15 bases spanning the gap. The V gene's germline CDR1 is SGHAT and CDR2 FQNNGV. The CDR3 length is 16 residues.

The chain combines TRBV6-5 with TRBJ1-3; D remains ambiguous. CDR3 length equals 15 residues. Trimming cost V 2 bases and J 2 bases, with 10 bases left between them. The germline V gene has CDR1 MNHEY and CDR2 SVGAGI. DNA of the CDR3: TGTGCCAGCAGTTACCAGGCACTCGCTGGAAACACCATATATTTT. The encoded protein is CASSYQALAGNTIYF.

The CDR3 is CASSPRLADSYNEQFF. The CDR3 nucleotides are TGTGCCAGCAGCCCTCGACTAGCGGACTCCTACAATGAGCAGTTCTTC. The chain couples TRBV11-1 to TRBJ2-1, with 9 bases that match TRBD2. With V trimmed by 5 bases and J by 0 bases, 5 bases remained unmatched. The CDR3 loop spans 16 amino acids. The germline V gene has CDR1 SGHAT and CDR2 FQDESV (reference sequence).

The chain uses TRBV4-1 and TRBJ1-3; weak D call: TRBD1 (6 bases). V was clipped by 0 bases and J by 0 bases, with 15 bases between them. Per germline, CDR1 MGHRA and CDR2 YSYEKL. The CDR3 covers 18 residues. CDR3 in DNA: TGCGCCAGCAGCCAAGAAGGGGGGAGGGGTCACTCTGGAAACACCATATATTTT. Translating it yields CASSQEGGRGHSGNTIYF.